This T cell receptor (beta chain) was retrieved from a study of cytomegalovirus exposure and HLA in healthy donors. The PCR employed 60 Vbeta primers together with 13 Jbeta primers. Clones were sequenced by immunoSEQ multiplex PCR, and TCRdb holds only the in-frame ones, with some missing. The repertoire holds fewer than 100,000 clones, 7.6% seen once, with 2% to 2.5% in the top ten. Samples came from healthy bone marrow donors. CDR3 length equals 11 residues. The germline CDR1 and CDR2 sequences are SEHNR and FQNEAQ (reference sequence). Deletions cut 5 bases from V and 5 bases from J, with 6 bases between.

This TCR came from a man in his fifties in good health and CMV-seronegative. Sequencing was carried out using PBMCs. The chain has TRBV7-9 and TRBJ2-5; D gene uncertain. The CDR3 DNA follows: TGTGCCAGCAGCAGCGTGGAGACCCAGTACTTC. This encodes CASSSVETQYF.